Listed here are 20 T cell receptor beta chains from one sample, sequenced in a study of cytomegalovirus exposure and HLA in healthy donors. This PCR relied on a set of 60 Vbeta primers and 13 Jbeta primers. Profiling relied on immunoSEQ multiplex PCR, and the TCRdb table lists in-frame clones only, not all of them. The table lists roughly 170,000 clones, more than 80% of them singletons, with around 4.9% in the top ten. Sequencing used PBMCs. The receptors stem from a man younger than 30 in good health and CMV-seronegative.

The gene calls are TRBV19 and TRBJ2-6, with D possibly TRBD1 on 6 matching bases. The CDR3 covers 16 residues. V lost 5 bases, J lost 0 bases, and 11 bases lay in between. Per the germline V gene, CDR1 is LNHDA and CDR2 is SQIVND (reference sequence). CDR3 amino acids: CASSRLQGSGANVLTF. CDR3 DNA: TGTGCCAGTAGTCGTCTACAGGGCTCTGGGGCCAACGTCCTGACTTTC.

The chain is built from TRBV18 and TRBJ2-7, with TRBD1 as a possible D gene (6 bases). TRBJ2-5 matches the DNA end more closely, so the J call is doubtful. Germline CDR1 and CDR2: KGHSH and LQKENI. This CDR3 is built from 17 residues. In nucleotides, the CDR3 is TGTGCCAGCTCACCTTATCCTCCGGGACAACTTCAAGAGACCCAGTACTTC. It specifies CASSPYPPGQLQETQYF.

This clone was seen a few times. This chain joins TRBV5-4 and TRBJ1-3; D uncertain. Trimming pared 6 bases from V and 4 bases from J, leaving 8 bases between. Looked up from germline, CDR1 is SGHNT and CDR2 is YYREEE (reference sequence). CDR3 length equals 12 residues. The CDR3 spells CASKAQGNTIYF. The CDR3 coding sequence is TGTGCCAGCAAGGCACAGGGAAACACCATATATTTT.

The chain uses TRBV9 and TRBJ2-1; 9 bases fit TRBD2. Trimming at V came to 0 bases and at J to 7 bases, leaving 8 bases not matched to a gene. The CDR3 runs 16 residues. Germline lookup yields CDR1 SGDLS and CDR2 YYNGEE. CDR3: CASSVGSSGSGNEQFF. CDR3 DNA: TGTGCCAGCAGCGTAGGGAGTAGCGGGAGTGGAAATGAGCAGTTCTTC.

This clone showed up just once. The chain couples TRBV19 to TRBJ2-2; D might be TRBD2 (7 bases). The V gene's germline CDR1 is LNHDA and CDR2 SQIVND (reference sequence). Trimming took off 6 bases at V and 8 bases at J, with 22 bases between the two ends. The CDR3 runs 16 residues. The CDR3 spells CASRLRGGTGAGELFF. The DNA of the CDR3 is TGTGCCAGTAGACTTAGGGGGGGGACTGGAGCTGGGGAGCTGTTTTTT.

This chain uses TRBV30 with TRBJ2-1; tentatively, D is TRBD2 (6 bases). In germline, CDR1 is GTSNPN, CDR2 SVGIG (reference sequence). There are 13 residues in the CDR3. Trimming pared 8 bases from V and 7 bases from J, leaving 18 bases between. CDR3 residues: CAQGRESGNEQFF. DNA for the CDR3: TGTGCCCAAGGGCGGGAATCGGGTAATGAGCAGTTCTTC.

The chain is built from TRBV9 and TRBJ1-4, with 7 bases aligning to TRBD1. The V gene's germline CDR1 is SGDLS and CDR2 YYNGEE. V trimming: 0 bases; J trimming: 8 bases; junction bases outside the gene matches: 10. CDR3 length equals 16 residues. The CDR3 reads CASSVGETGPREKLFF. The DNA for the CDR3 is TGTGCCAGCAGCGTAGGGGAGACAGGGCCGAGAGAAAAACTGTTTTTT.

The gene calls are TRBV21-1 and TRBJ1-5; whether TRBD1, the table's D call, matches the DNA was not checked. TRBV21-1 is a pseudogene segment. This CDR3 is 17 amino acids long. The CDR3 loop reads CASSPGPRQVPIQPQHF. In DNA form, the CDR3 reads TGTGCCAGCAGCCCAGGGCCGCGACAGGTCCCCATCCAGCCCCAGCATTTT.

This clone appeared once. This chain connects TRBV21-1 to TRBJ2-1; the table names TRBD2, a call not compared with the DNA. TRBV21-1 is termed a pseudogene. CDR3 length equals 15 residues. This CDR3 is CASSKWRVAWNEQFF. The CDR3 bases are TGTGCCAGCAGCAAATGGAGGGTAGCATGGAATGAGCAGTTCTTC.

The chain combines TRBV5-8 with TRBJ2-7; maybe TRBD1 (5 bases). The CDR3 is 13 amino acids. Looked up from germline, CDR1 is SGHTS and CDR2 is YDEGEE. V was trimmed by 7 bases and J by 5 bases, leaving 16 bases between them. As DNA, the CDR3 is TGTGCCAGCGGGTTAGGGGCGAGCCACGAGCAGTACTTC. Encoded protein: CASGLGASHEQYF.

The J gene is TRBJ2-7, the V gene TRBV7-9, with D perhaps TRBD2 (5 bases). The germline V gene has CDR1 SEHNR and CDR2 FQNEAQ (reference sequence). V was trimmed by 3 bases and J by 4 bases, leaving 7 bases between them. The CDR3 extends over 12 amino acids. CDR3 in amino acids: CASSLSGYEQYF. Here the CDR3 DNA reads TGTGCCAGCAGCTTGAGCGGATACGAGCAGTACTTC.

The J gene is TRBJ1-5, the V gene TRBV28, with a weak D call TRBD1 (6 bases). Germline V lookup: CDR1 MDHEN, CDR2 SYDVKM. Trimming removed 6 bases from V and 1 base from J, with 16 bases in between. The CDR3 consists of 16 residues. CDR3 coding DNA: TGTGCCAGCAGCTCGAAATGGGGGGGCAGCAATCAGCCCCAGCATTTT. Translated: CASSSKWGGSNQPQHF.

This chain links TRBV11-2 with TRBJ1-4; D call uncertain. Germline loops: CDR1 SGHAT, CDR2 FQNNGV. Trimming took off 7 bases at V and 4 bases at J, with 4 bases between the two ends. CDR3 size: 11 residues. As DNA, the CDR3 is TGTGCCAGCACCCATAATGAAAAACTGTTTTTT. Amino acid sequence: CASTHNEKLFF. The entire variable domain, with the rest obtained from reference TRBV11-2 and TRBJ1-4, is as follows: EAGVAQSPRYKIIEKRQSVAFWCNPISGHATLYWYQQILGQGPKLLIQFQNNGVVDDSQLPKDRFSAERLKGVDSTLKIQPAKLEDSAVYLCASTHNEKLFFGSGTQLSVL.

This chain links TRBV6-1 with TRBJ2-7; D is undetermined. Germline V CDR1 and CDR2: MNHNS, SASEGT. The CDR3 is made up of 11 amino acids. Trimming stripped 6 bases from V and 2 bases from J, with 5 bases between. CDR3 loop: CASRFTYEQYF. CDR3 DNA sequence: TGTGCCAGCAGGTTTACCTACGAGCAGTACTTC.

This chain uses TRBV6-5 with TRBJ2-5; 7 bases line up with TRBD2. The J segment lost 4 bases and the V segment lost 6 bases, leaving 8 bases of the junction unmatched. CDR3 length equals 14 residues. In germline, CDR1 is MNHEY, CDR2 SVGAGI. The CDR3 DNA follows: TGTGCCAGCAGCCCTACGGGGGGAATAGAGACCCAGTACTTC. Residues: CASSPTGGIETQYF.

This chain's CDR3 is CASSLIGAQYEQYF. The CDR3 DNA sequence: TGTGCCAGCAGCTTAATAGGGGCCCAATACGAGCAGTACTTC. The chain recombines TRBV11-3 with TRBJ2-7; possibly TRBD1 for D (5 bases). This CDR3 contains 14 residues. Germline values: CDR1 SGHNT, CDR2 YENEEA. V shed 2 bases and J shed 4 bases, with 12 bases lying between them.

This chain connects TRBV10-3 to TRBJ2-1; D is possibly TRBD2 (5 bases). V lost 0 bases and J 5 bases, leaving 17 bases between the germline ends. CDR1 is ENHRY, CDR2 SYGVKD, per germline. The CDR3 length is 17 residues. The CDR3 loop is CAISESFVDGEHNEQFF. Written as DNA, the CDR3 is TGTGCCATCAGTGAGTCGTTCGTGGACGGGGAACACAATGAGCAGTTCTTC.

V gene TRBV7-9 combines with J gene TRBJ2-7; 8 bases are shared with TRBD2. The CDR3 covers 14 residues. CDR1 and CDR2 (germline): SEHNR, FQNEAQ (reference sequence). Germline trimming cut 4 bases from V and 3 bases from J; bases unmatched to any gene: 5. The DNA of the CDR3 is TGTGCCAGCAGCTCAACTAGCGGCAGCTACGAGCAGTACTTC. It translates to CASSSTSGSYEQYF.

The gene calls are TRBV2 and TRBJ2-6, with D possibly being TRBD2 (6 bases). V was cut by 7 bases and J by 4 bases, with 11 bases left in between. The CDR3 runs 14 residues. Germline V gene lookup returns CDR1 SNHLY and CDR2 FYNNEI. The CDR3 is CASNGGLGANVLTF. DNA of the CDR3: TGTGCCAGCAACGGAGGGTTGGGGGCCAACGTCCTGACTTTC.

This chain links TRBV18 with TRBJ2-7, with D possibly matching TRBD1 (6 bases). The germline V gene encodes CDR1 KGHSH and CDR2 LQKENI. The germline V and J ends were trimmed by 1 base and 1 base, with 8 bases remaining between them. This CDR3 has 14 amino acids. CDR3 residues: CASSPRQVSYEQYF. CDR3 DNA: TGTGCCAGCTCACCACGACAGGTTTCCTACGAGCAGTACTTC. Full variable domain (outside the CDR3, taken from reference TRBV18 and TRBJ2-7): NAGVMQNPRHLVRRRGQEARLRCSPMKGHSHVYWYRQLPEEGLKFMVYLQKENIIDESGMPKERFSAEFPKEGPSILRIQQVVRGDSAAYFCASSPRQVSYEQYFGPGTRLTVT.